This T cell receptor (beta chain) was captured by sequencing in a study of OX40 agonist ivuxolimab in advanced cancers. The overall study: Three individuals attained partial responses, comprising one hepatocellular carcinoma case and two cutaneous melanoma cases.

Assay: immunoSEQ multiplex PCR; the TCRdb copy retains only in-frame clones and omits some. The sample includes about 82,000 clones, 85% to 90% of them seen just once. Study-wide findings and caveats: Doses of 0.1 to 3.0 mg/kg were accompanied by clonal expansion of CD4+ and CD8+ blood T cells by week 6.

As for this clone: Its specificity is unknown.

The germline V gene has CDR1 SGDLS and CDR2 YYNGEE. This CDR3 region has 16 residues. V shed 3 bases and J 4 bases; nucleotides not matched to a gene: 6. The source material was CD4+ or CD8+ T cells sorted from blood, sampled in a trial of the OX40 agonist ivuxolimab. The chain is built from TRBV9 and TRBJ2-3; 12 bases are shared with TRBD2. The clonotype comes from an adult with an advanced solid tumor such as melanoma, head and neck, liver or kidney cancer. CDR3 in amino acids: CASSAGTSGFSDTQYF. CDR3 nucleotide sequence: TGTGCCAGCAGCGCCGGGACTAGCGGGTTTTCAGATACGCAGTATTTT.